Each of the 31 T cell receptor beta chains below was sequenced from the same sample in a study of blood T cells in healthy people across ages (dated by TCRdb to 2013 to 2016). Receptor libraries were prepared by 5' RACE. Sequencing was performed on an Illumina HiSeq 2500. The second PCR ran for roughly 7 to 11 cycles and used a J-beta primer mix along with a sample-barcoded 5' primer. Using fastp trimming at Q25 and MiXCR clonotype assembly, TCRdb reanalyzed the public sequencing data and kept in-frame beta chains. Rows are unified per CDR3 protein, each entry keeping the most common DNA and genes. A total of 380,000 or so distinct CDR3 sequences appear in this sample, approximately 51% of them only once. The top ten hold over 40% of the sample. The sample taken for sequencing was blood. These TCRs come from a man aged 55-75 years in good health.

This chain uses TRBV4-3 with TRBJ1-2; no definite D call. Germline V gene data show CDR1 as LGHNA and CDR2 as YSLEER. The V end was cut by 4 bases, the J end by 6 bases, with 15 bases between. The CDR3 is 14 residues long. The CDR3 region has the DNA TGCGCCAGCAGCCCCAGGCAATATGGCGATGGCTACACCTTC. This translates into CASSPRQYGDGYTF.

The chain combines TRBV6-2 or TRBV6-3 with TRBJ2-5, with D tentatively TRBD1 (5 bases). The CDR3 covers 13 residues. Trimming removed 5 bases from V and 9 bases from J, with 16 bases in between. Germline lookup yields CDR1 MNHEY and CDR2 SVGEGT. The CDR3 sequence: CASSTGYQVAQYF. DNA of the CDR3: TGTGCCAGCAGTACAGGCTACCAGGTGGCCCAGTACTTC.

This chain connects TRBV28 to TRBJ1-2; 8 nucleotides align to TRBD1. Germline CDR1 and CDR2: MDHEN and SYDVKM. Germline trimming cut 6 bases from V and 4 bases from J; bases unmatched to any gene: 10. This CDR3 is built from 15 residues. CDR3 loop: CASRRQGAWSYGYTF. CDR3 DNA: TGTGCCAGCAGGCGGCAGGGGGCATGGAGCTATGGCTACACCTTC.

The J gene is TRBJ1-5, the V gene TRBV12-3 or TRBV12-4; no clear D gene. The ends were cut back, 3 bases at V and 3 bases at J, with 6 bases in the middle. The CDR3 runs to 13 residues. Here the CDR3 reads CASSFRDNQPQHF. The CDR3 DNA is TGTGCCAGCAGTTTCCGGGACAATCAGCCCCAGCATTTT.

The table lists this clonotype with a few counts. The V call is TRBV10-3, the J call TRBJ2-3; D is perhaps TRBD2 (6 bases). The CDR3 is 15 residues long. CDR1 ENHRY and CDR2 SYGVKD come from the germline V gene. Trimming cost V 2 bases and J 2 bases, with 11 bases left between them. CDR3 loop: CAISEAGLSTDTQYF. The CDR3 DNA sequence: TGTGCCATCAGTGAGGCGGGACTTTCCACAGATACGCAGTATTTT.

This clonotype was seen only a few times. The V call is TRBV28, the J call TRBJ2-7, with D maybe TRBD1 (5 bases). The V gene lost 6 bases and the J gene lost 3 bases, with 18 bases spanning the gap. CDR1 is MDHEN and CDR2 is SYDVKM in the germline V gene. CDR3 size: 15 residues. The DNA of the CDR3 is TGTGCCAGCAGGGTCCCAGAAGGGGTGGGCTACGAGCAGTACTTC. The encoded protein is CASRVPEGVGYEQYF.

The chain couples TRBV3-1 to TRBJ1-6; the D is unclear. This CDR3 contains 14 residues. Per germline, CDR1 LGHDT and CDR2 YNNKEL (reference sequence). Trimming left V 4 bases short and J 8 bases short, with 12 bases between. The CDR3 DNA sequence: TGTGCCAGCAGCCGAGGTCCTTCTCATTCACCCCTCCACTTT. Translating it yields CASSRGPSHSPLHF. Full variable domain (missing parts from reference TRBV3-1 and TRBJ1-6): DTAVSQTPKYLVTQMGNDKSIKCEQNLGHDTMYWYKQDSKKFLKIMFSYNNKELIINETVPNRFSPKSPDKAHLNLHINSLELGDSAVYFCASSRGPSHSPLHFGNGTRLTVT.

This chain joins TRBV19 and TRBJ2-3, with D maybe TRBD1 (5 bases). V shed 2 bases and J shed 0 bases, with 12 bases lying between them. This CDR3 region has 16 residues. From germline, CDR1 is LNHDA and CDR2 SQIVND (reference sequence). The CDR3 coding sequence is TGTGCCAGTAGTATACGGCGGACAACTAGCACAGATACGCAGTATTTT. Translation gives CASSIRRTTSTDTQYF.

The CDR3 is CRADRPSTDTQYF. DNA of the CDR3: TGCAGGGCCGACAGACCTAGCACAGATACGCAGTATTTT. This chain uses TRBV20-1 with TRBJ2-3; tentatively, D is TRBD1 (5 bases). CDR1 is DFQATT and CDR2 is SNEGSKA in the germline V gene (reference sequence). The CDR3 covers 13 residues.

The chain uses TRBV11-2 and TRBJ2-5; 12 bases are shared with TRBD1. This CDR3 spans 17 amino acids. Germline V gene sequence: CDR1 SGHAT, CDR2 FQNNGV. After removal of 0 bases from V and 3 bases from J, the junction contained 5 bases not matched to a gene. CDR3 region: CASSLDKGTGGEETQYF. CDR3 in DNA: TGTGCCAGCAGCTTAGATAAGGGGACAGGGGGCGAAGAGACCCAGTACTTC.

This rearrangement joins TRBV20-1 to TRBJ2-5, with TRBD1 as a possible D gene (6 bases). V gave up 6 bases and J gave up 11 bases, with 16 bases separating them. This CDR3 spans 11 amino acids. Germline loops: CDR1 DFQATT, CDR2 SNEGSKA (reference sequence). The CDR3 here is CSARGGPRQYF. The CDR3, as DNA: TGCAGTGCCCGAGGGGGTCCTAGGCAGTACTTC.

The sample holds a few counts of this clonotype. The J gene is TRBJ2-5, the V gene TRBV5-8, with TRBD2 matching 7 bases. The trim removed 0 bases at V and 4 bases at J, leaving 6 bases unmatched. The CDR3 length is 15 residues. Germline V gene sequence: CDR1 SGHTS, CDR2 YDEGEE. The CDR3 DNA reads TGTGCCAGCAGCTTGGTGATAGCGGGTGGAGAGACCCAGTACTTC. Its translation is CASSLVIAGGETQYF.

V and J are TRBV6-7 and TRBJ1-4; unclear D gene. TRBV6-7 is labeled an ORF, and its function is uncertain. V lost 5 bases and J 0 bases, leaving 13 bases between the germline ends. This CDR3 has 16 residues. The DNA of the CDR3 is TGTGCCAGCAGTCCCGGACGGGGTGCAACTAATGAAAAACTGTTTTTT. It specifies CASSPGRGATNEKLFF.

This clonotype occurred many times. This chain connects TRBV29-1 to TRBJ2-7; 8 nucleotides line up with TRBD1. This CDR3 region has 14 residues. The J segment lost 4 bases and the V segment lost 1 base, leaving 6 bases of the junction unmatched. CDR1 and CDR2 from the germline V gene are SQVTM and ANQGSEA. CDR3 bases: TGCAGCGTTGAAGGGGGCAGGGGGCGTTACGAGCAGTACTTC. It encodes CSVEGGRGRYEQYF.

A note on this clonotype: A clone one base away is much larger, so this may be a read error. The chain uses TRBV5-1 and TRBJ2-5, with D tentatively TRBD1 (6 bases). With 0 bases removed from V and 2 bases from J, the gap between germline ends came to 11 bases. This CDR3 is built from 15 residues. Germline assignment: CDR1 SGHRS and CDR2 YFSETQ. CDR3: CASSLARDKQETQYF. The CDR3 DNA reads TGCGCCAGCAGCTTGGCTCGGGACAAACAAGAGACCCAGTACTTC.

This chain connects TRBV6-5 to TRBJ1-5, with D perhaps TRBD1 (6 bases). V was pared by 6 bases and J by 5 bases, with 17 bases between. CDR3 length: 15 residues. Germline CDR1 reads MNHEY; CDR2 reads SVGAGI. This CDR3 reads CASSRRYGGDQPQHF. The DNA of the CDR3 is TGTGCCAGCAGCCGCAGATACGGGGGCGATCAGCCCCAGCATTTT.

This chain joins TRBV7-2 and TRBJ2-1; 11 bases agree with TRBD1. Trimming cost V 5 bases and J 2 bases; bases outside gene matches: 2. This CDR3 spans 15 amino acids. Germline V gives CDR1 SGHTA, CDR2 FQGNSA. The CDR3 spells CASSTGQGAYNEQFF. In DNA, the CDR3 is TGTGCCAGCAGCACGGGACAGGGGGCCTACAATGAGCAGTTCTTC.

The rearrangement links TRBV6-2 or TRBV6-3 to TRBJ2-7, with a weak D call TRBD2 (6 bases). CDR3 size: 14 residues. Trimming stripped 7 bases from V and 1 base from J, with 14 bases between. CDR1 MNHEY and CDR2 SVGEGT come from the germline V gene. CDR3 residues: CASIRRRGSYEQYF. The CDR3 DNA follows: TGTGCCAGCATCAGGCGTCGGGGGTCCTACGAGCAGTACTTC.

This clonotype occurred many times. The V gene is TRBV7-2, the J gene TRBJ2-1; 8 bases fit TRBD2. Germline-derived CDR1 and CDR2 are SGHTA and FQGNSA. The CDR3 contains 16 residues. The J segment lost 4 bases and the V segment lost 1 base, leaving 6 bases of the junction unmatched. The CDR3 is CASSLVGLAGYNEQFF. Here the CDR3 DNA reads TGTGCCAGCAGCTTAGTAGGTCTAGCGGGTTACAATGAGCAGTTCTTC.

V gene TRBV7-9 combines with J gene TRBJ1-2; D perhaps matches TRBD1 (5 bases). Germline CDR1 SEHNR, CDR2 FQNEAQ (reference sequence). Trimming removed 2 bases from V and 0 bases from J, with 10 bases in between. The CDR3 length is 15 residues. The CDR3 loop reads CASSLQGITNYGYTF. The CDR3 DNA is TGTGCCAGCAGCTTACAGGGAATTACTAACTATGGCTACACCTTC.

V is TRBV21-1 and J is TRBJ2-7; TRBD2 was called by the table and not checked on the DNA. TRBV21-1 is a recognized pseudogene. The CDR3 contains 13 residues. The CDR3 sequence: CASSLRDFYEQYF. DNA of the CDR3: TGTGCCAGCAGTCTCCGGGACTTTTACGAGCAGTACTTC.

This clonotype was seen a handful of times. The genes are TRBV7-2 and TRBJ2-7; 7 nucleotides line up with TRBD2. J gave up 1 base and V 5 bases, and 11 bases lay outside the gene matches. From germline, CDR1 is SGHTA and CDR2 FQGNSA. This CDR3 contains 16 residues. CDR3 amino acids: CASSQQRASGSYEQYF. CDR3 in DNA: TGTGCCAGCAGCCAGCAGCGGGCTAGCGGTTCCTACGAGCAGTACTTC.

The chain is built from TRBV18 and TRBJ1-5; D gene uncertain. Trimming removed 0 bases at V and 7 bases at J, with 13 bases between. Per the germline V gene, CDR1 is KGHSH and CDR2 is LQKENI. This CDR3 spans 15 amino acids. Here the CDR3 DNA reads TGTGCCAGCTCACCACCGGGAGGAAAAAAGCAGCCCCAGCATTTT. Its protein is CASSPPGGKKQPQHF.

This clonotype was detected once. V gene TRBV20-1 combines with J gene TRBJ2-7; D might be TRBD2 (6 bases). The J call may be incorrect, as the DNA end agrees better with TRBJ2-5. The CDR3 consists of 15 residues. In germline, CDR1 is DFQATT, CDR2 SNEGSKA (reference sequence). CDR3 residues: CSARELAGLGETQYF. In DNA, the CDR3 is TGCAGTGCTAGAGAACTAGCCGGATTGGGGGAGACCCAGTACTTC.

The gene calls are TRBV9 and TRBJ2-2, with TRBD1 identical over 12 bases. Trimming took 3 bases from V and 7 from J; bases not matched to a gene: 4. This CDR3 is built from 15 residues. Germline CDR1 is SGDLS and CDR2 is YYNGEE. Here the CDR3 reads CASSAGTGGVGELFF. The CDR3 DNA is TGTGCCAGCAGCGCCGGGACAGGGGGCGTCGGGGAGCTGTTTTTT.

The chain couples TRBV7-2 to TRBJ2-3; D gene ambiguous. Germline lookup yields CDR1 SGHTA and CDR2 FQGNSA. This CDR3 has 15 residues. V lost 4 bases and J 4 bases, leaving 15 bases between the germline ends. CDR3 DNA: TGTGCCAGCAGCTCCATCTTCCAGAGCGCAGATACGCAGTATTTT. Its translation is CASSSIFQSADTQYF. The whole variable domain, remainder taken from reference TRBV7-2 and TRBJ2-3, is GAGVSQSPSNKVTEKGKDVELRCDPISGHTALYWYRQSLGQGLEFLIYFQGNSAPDKSGLPSDRFSAERTGGSVSTLTIQRTQQEDSAVYLCASSSIFQSADTQYFGPGTRLTVL.

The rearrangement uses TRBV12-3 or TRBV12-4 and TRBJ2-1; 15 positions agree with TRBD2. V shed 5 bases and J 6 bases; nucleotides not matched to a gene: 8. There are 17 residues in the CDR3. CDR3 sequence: CASSAWTSGGAGNEQFF. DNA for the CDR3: TGTGCCAGCAGTGCATGGACTAGCGGGGGGGCTGGCAATGAGCAGTTCTTC.

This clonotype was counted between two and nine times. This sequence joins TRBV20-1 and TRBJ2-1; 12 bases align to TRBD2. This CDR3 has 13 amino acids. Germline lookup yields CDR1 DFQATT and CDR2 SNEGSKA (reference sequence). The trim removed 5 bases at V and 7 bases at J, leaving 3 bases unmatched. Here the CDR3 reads CSAGLAGLNEQFF. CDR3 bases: TGCAGTGCTGGACTAGCGGGGCTGAATGAGCAGTTCTTC.

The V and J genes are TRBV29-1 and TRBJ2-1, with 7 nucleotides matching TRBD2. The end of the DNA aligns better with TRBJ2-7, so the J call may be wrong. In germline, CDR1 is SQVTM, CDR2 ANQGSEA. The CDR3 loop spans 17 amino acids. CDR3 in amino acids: CSVEGWVGGSRHNEQYF. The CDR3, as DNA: TGCAGCGTTGAAGGGTGGGTAGGCGGGAGTCGCCACAATGAGCAGTACTTC.

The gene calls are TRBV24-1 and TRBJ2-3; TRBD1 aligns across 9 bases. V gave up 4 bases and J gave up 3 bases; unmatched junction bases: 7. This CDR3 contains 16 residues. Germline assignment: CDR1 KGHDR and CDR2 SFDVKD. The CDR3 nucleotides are TGTGCCACCAGTGAATGGGGAGGACAGGGGACAGATACGCAGTATTTT. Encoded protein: CATSEWGGQGTDTQYF.

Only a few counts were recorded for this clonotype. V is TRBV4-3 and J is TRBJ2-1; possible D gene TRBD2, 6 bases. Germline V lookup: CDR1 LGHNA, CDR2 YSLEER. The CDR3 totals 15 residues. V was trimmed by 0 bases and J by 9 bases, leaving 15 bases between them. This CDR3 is CASSQESGGAGEQFF. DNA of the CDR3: TGCGCCAGCAGCCAAGAGTCTGGCGGAGCGGGTGAGCAGTTCTTC.